This T cell receptor beta chain was identified in a study of cytomegalovirus exposure and HLA in healthy donors. 60 Vbeta and 13 Jbeta primers were used in PCR. Using immunoSEQ multiplex PCR, the repertoire was profiled, and TCRdb retains in-frame clones only, with some absent. The table for this sample gives about 150,000 clones. On this clone: The antigen remains unidentified.

General study findings and limits: At a 0.05 false discovery rate, a later analysis found 16,951 TCR beta sequences to be associated with HLA alleles.

The CDR3 consists of 14 residues. V was trimmed by 0 bases and J by 1 base, leaving 5 bases between them. Germline V gene lookup returns CDR1 KGHSH and CDR2 LQKENI. The specimen sequenced was PBMCs. The origin of this receptor is a woman in her forties or fifties in good health and CMV-seronegative. The chain recombines TRBV18 with TRBJ2-3; D remains unclear. DNA for the CDR3: TGTGCCAGCTCACCACCGGCAGGCACAGATACGCAGTATTTT. Translated, it gives CASSPPAGTDTQYF. Using reference TRBV18 and TRBJ2-3 for the parts outside the CDR3, the full variable domain is NAGVMQNPRHLVRRRGQEARLRCSPMKGHSHVYWYRQLPEEGLKFMVYLQKENIIDESGMPKERFSAEFPKEGPSILRIQQVVRGDSAAYFCASSPPAGTDTQYFGPGTRLTVL.